These 26 T cell receptor beta chains share one sample of origin, sequenced in a study of T cells in Graves' hyperthyroidism and ophthalmopathy. TCR beta CDR3 regions were amplified from RNA. In the first-round RT-PCR of the TCR CDR3, the HTBI primer set was used. TCRdb recomputed calls from the multiplex PCR reads with MiXCR, one row per CDR3 protein. Counted here are more than 300,000 distinct CDR3 sequences, less than 20% occurring once; the ten biggest clones make up 40%. The sample taken for sequencing was blood. These receptors came from a man between 18 and 29 years old with Graves' ophthalmopathy.

This chain uses TRBV7-2 with TRBJ2-3; 7 nucleotides agree with TRBD2. The CDR3 is 18 residues long. The junction had 12 bases not matched to a gene; V was cut back by 2 bases and J by 1 base. The germline V gene has CDR1 SGHTA and CDR2 FQGNSA. This CDR3 is CASSLYAGVSKGTDTQYF. CDR3 coding DNA: TGTGCCAGCAGCTTATACGCGGGAGTGTCTAAGGGCACAGATACGCAGTATTTT.

There are many counts of this clonotype. The chain recombines TRBV2 with TRBJ1-1; perhaps TRBD1 as D (6 bases). The length of the CDR3 is 17 residues. V was cut by 3 bases and J by 2 bases, with 19 bases left in between. Germline V gene data show CDR1 as SNHLY and CDR2 as FYNNEI. CDR3 nucleotide sequence: TGTGCCAGCAGTGATCCCGGGGGCCTAATGATTAACACTGAAGCTTTCTTT. Amino acids: CASSDPGGLMINTEAFF.

The rearrangement links TRBV12-3 or TRBV12-4 to TRBJ2-2; 7 positions agree with TRBD2. Germline trimming cut 6 bases from V and 0 bases from J; bases unmatched to any gene: 4. CDR3 length equals 15 residues. The CDR3 is CASSAGDSNTGELFF. The CDR3 DNA is TGTGCCAGCAGCGCGGGGGATTCGAACACCGGGGAGCTGTTTTTT.

V gene TRBV14 combines with J gene TRBJ1-6; a possible D gene is TRBD1 (5 bases). The CDR3 loop spans 15 amino acids. Germline CDR1 is SGHDN and CDR2 is FVKESK. V was trimmed by 0 bases and J by 6 bases, leaving 9 bases between them. CDR3 in amino acids: CASSQDLGGNSPLHF. The CDR3 DNA reads as TGTGCCAGCAGCCAAGATTTGGGGGGTAATTCACCCCTCCACTTT.

In its sample, this clonotype was seen many times. This chain connects TRBV7-6 to TRBJ2-1; D not certain. Germline CDR1 is SGHVS and CDR2 is FNYEAQ. V was clipped by 0 bases and J by 4 bases, with 13 bases between them. This CDR3 contains 16 residues. This CDR3 is CASSLAFRARYNEQFF. CDR3 bases: TGTGCCAGCAGCTTAGCGTTTCGGGCAAGATACAATGAGCAGTTCTTC. Drawing the rest from reference TRBV7-6 and TRBJ2-1, the complete variable domain is GAGVSQSPRYKVTKRGQDVALRCDPISGHVSLYWYRQALGQGPEFLTYFNYEAQQDKSGLPNDRFSAERPEGSISTLTIQRTEQRDSAMYRCASSLAFRARYNEQFFGPGTRLTVL.

This clonotype has a count of ten or more. The rearrangement joins TRBV5-1 to TRBJ2-3; 10 positions match TRBD1. Germline V gene lookup returns CDR1 SGHRS and CDR2 YFSETQ. Unmatched junction bases numbered 6, after V lost 6 bases and J lost 2 bases. CDR3 length equals 15 residues. The CDR3 DNA sequence: TGCGCCAGCATCTCCGACAGGGGGCCCACAGATACGCAGTATTTT. Translating it yields CASISDRGPTDTQYF.

This chain connects TRBV7-9 to TRBJ2-5; 11 bases agree with TRBD2. This CDR3 contains 17 residues. Trimming at V came to 5 bases and at J to 9 bases, leaving 17 bases not matched to a gene. Germline V CDR1 and CDR2: SEHNR, FQNEAQ (reference sequence). This CDR3 is CASSPSRLAGRGESQYF. Here the CDR3 DNA reads TGTGCCAGCAGCCCGTCCCGACTAGCGGGGAGAGGGGAGTCCCAGTACTTC.

In its sample, this clonotype was seen many times. The chain is built from TRBV2 and TRBJ2-3; D may match TRBD1 or TRBD2 (5 bases each). Trimming cost V 0 bases and J 1 base, with 5 bases left between them. The germline gives CDR1 SNHLY, CDR2 FYNNEI. The CDR3 length is 14 residues. In DNA, the CDR3 is TGTGCCAGCAGTGAAGCGGGACGCACAGATACGCAGTATTTT. It is translated as CASSEAGRTDTQYF.

The chain has TRBV6-2 or TRBV6-3 and TRBJ1-2; D gene unclear. Per the germline V gene, CDR1 is MNHEY and CDR2 is SVGEGT. V lost 5 bases to trimming and J lost 6 bases, with 10 bases between them. The CDR3 has 12 amino acids. CDR3 region: CASSQRLNGYTF. CDR3 nucleotide sequence: TGTGCCAGCAGTCAGCGGCTCAATGGCTACACCTTC.

Points on this clonotype: This may stem from a read error, because a much larger clone lies one nucleotide away. The chain links TRBV7-3 to TRBJ1-1; 12 positions match TRBD1. V lost 7 bases and J lost 7; bases outside the gene matches: 7. Per germline, CDR1 SGHTA and CDR2 FQGTGA. The CDR3 contains 14 residues. The CDR3 coding sequence is TGTGCCAGCACCGACCGGGACAGGGGGCTTGAAGCTTTCTTT. Amino acid sequence: CASTDRDRGLEAFF. The full variable domain, completed using reference TRBV7-3 and TRBJ1-1, is GAGVSQTPSNKVTEKGKYVELRCDPISGHTALYWYRQSLGQGPEFLIYFQGTGAADDSGLPNDRFFAVRPEGSVSTLKIQRTERGDSAVYLCASTDRDRGLEAFFGQGTRLTVV.

J is TRBJ2-1 and V is TRBV24-1; TRBD2 matches 10 bases. The CDR3 covers 15 residues. CDR1 KGHDR and CDR2 SFDVKD come from the germline V gene. V trimming: 6 bases; J trimming: 8 bases; junction bases outside the gene matches: 9. In nucleotides, the CDR3 is TGTGCCACCAGTCCGAACAGCGGGGGGGCCTATGAGCAGTTCTTC. Translated, it gives CATSPNSGGAYEQFF.

Ten or more counts support this clonotype. The CDR3 sequence: CASSVLIEAFF. CDR3 bases: TGTGCCAGCAGCGTGTTAATTGAAGCTTTCTTT. V is TRBV11-2 and J is TRBJ1-1; D remains unclear. Germline CDR1 reads SGHAT; CDR2 reads FQNNGV. CDR3 size: 11 residues. Trimming shortened V by 5 bases and J by 7 bases, and 8 bases separated the two germline ends.

V usage is TRBV29-1 and J usage is TRBJ2-1, with D possibly matching TRBD1 (6 bases). CDR3 length equals 14 residues. The germline gives CDR1 SQVTM, CDR2 ANQGSEA. V was shortened by 3 bases and J by 7 bases, with 16 bases between the two germline ends. CDR3 sequence: CSVDGGGQGNEQFF. Here the CDR3 DNA reads TGCAGCGTTGATGGTGGGGGCCAGGGGAATGAGCAGTTCTTC.

Comment on this clonotype: This clone may be a read error of a much larger clone one base away. The chain employs TRBV28 and TRBJ1-2; 9 bases are shared with TRBD1. CDR3 length: 15 amino acids. V dropped 4 bases and J dropped 8; count of bases not matched to a gene: 11. CDR1 MDHEN and CDR2 SYDVKM come from the germline V gene. The CDR3 DNA follows: TGTGCCAGCAGTTCACAGGGGGCTACCTTGGAAGGCTACACCTTC. It yields the protein CASSSQGATLEGYTF.

This clonotype has ten or more counts. The gene calls are TRBV20-1 and TRBJ1-2; D is undetermined. The V end was cut by 3 bases, the J end by 2 bases, with 10 bases between. This CDR3 contains 13 residues. The V gene's germline CDR1 is DFQATT and CDR2 SNEGSKA (reference sequence). CDR3 sequence (DNA): TGCAGTGCTAGCTGGGCAGGCAACTATGGCTACACCTTC. It specifies CSASWAGNYGYTF.

This clonotype appeared many times. The gene calls are TRBV2 and TRBJ2-5; possible D gene TRBD2, 5 bases. The CDR3 sequence is 13 residues long. Trimming removed 7 bases from V and 7 bases from J, with 16 bases in between. The germline CDR1 and CDR2 sequences are SNHLY and FYNNEI. DNA for the CDR3: TGTGCCAGCAAGGGAGTATTGGAGAGGACCCAGTACTTC. This translates into CASKGVLERTQYF.

A word on this clonotype: A much larger clone lies a single base off, so this may be a read error. The CDR3 does not close with the conserved phenylalanine or tryptophan, likely indicating a read error. J is TRBJ1-1 and V is TRBV9; D is uncertain. The CDR3 is 13 residues long. Germline V gene data show CDR1 as SGDLS and CDR2 as YYNGEE. Trimming shortened V by 0 bases and J by 6 bases, and 9 bases separated the two germline ends. CDR3 coding DNA: TGTGCCAGCAGCGTAGTGGGGTCGTCTGAAGCTTTCCTT. This sequence encodes CASSVVGSSEAFL.

This clonotype showed up many times. This chain connects TRBV18 to TRBJ2-7; no clear D gene. The CDR3 runs to 13 residues. Germline-derived CDR1 and CDR2 are KGHSH and LQKENI. The V end was cut by 3 bases, the J end by 3 bases, with 9 bases between. The CDR3 sequence is CASSPKADYEQYF. CDR3 sequence (DNA): TGTGCCAGCTCACCGAAGGCTGACTACGAGCAGTACTTC.

The rearrangement joins TRBV5-5 to TRBJ1-1; 12 bases match TRBD1. V lost 4 bases to trimming and J lost 6 bases; unmatched junction nucleotides: 7. The CDR3 is 15 amino acids. CDR1 is SGHKS, CDR2 YYEKEE, per germline (reference sequence). The CDR3 region is CASSVSGTGGAEAFF. DNA of the CDR3: TGTGCCAGCAGCGTCTCCGGGACAGGGGGCGCTGAAGCTTTCTTT.

J is TRBJ1-3 and V is TRBV12-3 or TRBV12-4, with D perhaps TRBD1 (5 bases). The CDR3 is 17 amino acids. V shed 5 bases and J shed 1 base, with 18 bases lying between them. CDR3 nucleotide sequence: TGTGCCAGCAGTACACGGGACGGATTGGTGTCTGGAAACACCATATATTTT. Translated: CASSTRDGLVSGNTIYF.

This clonotype was observed many times. V usage is TRBV5-8 and J usage is TRBJ2-5, with TRBD2 as a possible D gene (7 bases). CDR1 SGHTS and CDR2 YDEGEE come from the germline V gene. V lost 0 bases and J 2 bases, leaving 11 bases between the germline ends. The CDR3 loop spans 15 amino acids. CDR3 residues: CASSLGGGVQETQYF. CDR3 DNA: TGTGCCAGCAGCTTGGGAGGGGGGGTTCAAGAGACCCAGTACTTC.

The rearrangement uses TRBV18 and TRBJ2-2; 7 nucleotides align to TRBD2. The junction had 10 bases not matched to a gene; V was cut back by 1 base and J by 5 bases. From germline, CDR1 is KGHSH and CDR2 LQKENI. CDR3 length: 17 residues. CDR3 sequence: CASSPRERGPETGELFF. The DNA of the CDR3 is TGTGCCAGCTCACCACGGGAGCGGGGTCCTGAAACCGGGGAGCTGTTTTTT.

This clonotype was seen ten or more times. The chain employs TRBV5-1 and TRBJ2-7, with 7 bases fitting TRBD2. The CDR3 has 15 residues. The germline CDR1 and CDR2 sequences are SGHRS and YFSETQ. The V and J ends lost 0 bases and 5 bases, in that order; junction bases with no gene match: 8. CDR3 coding DNA: TGCGCCAGCAGCTTGGCGGGGGAGGGAGTCGACGAGCAGTACTTC. Protein product: CASSLAGEGVDEQYF.

The chain recombines TRBV20-1 with TRBJ2-1; 10 bases line up with TRBD2. There are 16 residues in the CDR3. Germline V gene data show CDR1 as DFQATT and CDR2 as SNEGSKA (reference sequence). V lost 3 bases to trimming and J lost 9 bases; unmatched junction nucleotides: 14. Here the CDR3 DNA reads TGCAGTGCTAGCCCCTTTAATAGCGGGGGGCGGGGTGAGCAGTTCTTC. This codes for CSASPFNSGGRGEQFF.

There are a few counts of this clonotype. The CDR3 nucleotides read TGCGCCAGCAGCTTTCTTAAACAGGGGGCCAACGAGCAGTACTTC. This sequence encodes CASSFLKQGANEQYF. The genes are TRBV5-1 and TRBJ2-7, with 9 bases lining up with TRBD1. The CDR3 contains 15 residues. Trimming removed 2 bases from V and 5 bases from J; junction bases left unmatched: 8. The V gene's germline CDR1 is SGHRS and CDR2 YFSETQ.

This clonotype was seen ten or more times. The CDR3 DNA is TGTGCCAGCAGCGTGGGGACGACGGGCACTGAAGCTTTCTTT. It is translated as CASSVGTTGTEAFF. The V call is TRBV9, the J call TRBJ1-1; TRBD1 is a possible D gene (5 bases). The V end lost 2 bases, the J end lost 4 bases, and 12 bases lay between the germline ends. Germline CDR1 reads SGDLS; CDR2 reads YYNGEE. There are 14 residues in the CDR3.